This T cell receptor (beta chain) was documented in a study of T-cell memory formation after mild COVID-19. Germline V gene data show CDR1 as SEHNR and CDR2 as FQNEAQ (reference sequence). The CDR3 extends over 13 amino acids. The ends lost 8 bases at V and 8 bases at J; junction bases unmatched: 6. Study observations and caveats: Clones contracting across day 15 to 85 had a balanced CD4/CD8 profile; later expanding clones leaned CD4+. Day 37-peaking second-wave clones had unconfirmed SARS-CoV-2 specificity. Of the contracting clones, CD4+ ones lay mainly in CM and EM, and CD8+ ones in EMRA.

The 5'RACE method, run with constant-segment primers, produced TCR alpha and TCR beta cDNA libraries (carrying sample barcodes and UMIs). TCRdb re-called the 5' RACE reads through MiXCR, storing one row per CDR3 protein. Of a few hundred thousand distinct CDR3 sequences listed, approximately 20% are singletons. Details on this clonotype: Its matching antigen is unknown.

What was sequenced was PBMCs or a T cell subset sorted from them (not recorded which). The receptor was isolated from a man aged 18 to 35 who had mild COVID-19 (a few samples of this study predate the infection). Cell type and time point are not known. This sequence joins TRBV7-9 and TRBJ1-4, with TRBD1 matching 9 bases. The CDR3 spells CASHRDRAEKLFF. In DNA, the CDR3 is TGTGCCAGCCACCGGGACAGGGCCGAAAAACTGTTTTTT.